A selection of T cell receptor beta chains follows, all from one sample in a study of cytomegalovirus exposure and HLA in healthy donors. Measured with immunoSEQ multiplex PCR; TCRdb has only the in-frame clones, and not every one. The sample holds 90,000 to 100,000 clones, 85% to 95% seen once. Sequenced sample: PBMCs. These receptors originate from a woman aged 25 to 39 in good health and CMV-seropositive. CDR3s include the opening cysteine and the closing phenylalanine or tryptophan. A D gene is named only where the DNA matches it firmly. Expanded clones are given a class, and other clones once, few, many or no size at all.

V gene	J gene	clone size	D gene	CDR3 protein	CDR3 DNA
TRBV5-1	TRBJ2-7	.	TRBD1	CASSLGPGQRSYEQYF	TGCGCCAGCAGCTTGGGGCCGGGACAGCGTTCCTACGAGCAGTACTTC
TRBV4-3	TRBJ2-1	.	.	CASSRGGFLYNEQFF	TGCGCCAGCAGCCGGGGCGGATTCCTTTACAATGAGCAGTTCTTC
TRBV9	TRBJ2-3	.	.	CASSVGSLARGTDTQYF	TGTGCCAGCAGCGTAGGATCTTTAGCGAGAGGCACAGATACGCAGTATTTT
TRBV28	TRBJ2-1	.	TRBD2	CASLPPGLAGGNNEQFF	TGTGCCAGCCTCCCCCCGGGACTAGCGGGGGGGAACAATGAGCAGTTCTTC
TRBV7-8	TRBJ1-2	.	TRBD1	CASSLARDRTNYGYTF	TGTGCCAGCAGCTTAGCCCGGGACAGGACCAACTATGGCTACACCTTC
TRBV6-1	TRBJ2-1	.	.	CASEQGWNEQFF	TGTGCCAGCGAACAGGGATGGAATGAGCAGTTCTTC
TRBV30	TRBJ1-1	.	TRBD1	CAWRPGQLMNTEAFF	TGTGCCTGGAGGCCGGGACAGCTCATGAACACTGAAGCTTTCTTT
TRBV20-1	TRBJ2-2	.	.	CSARPGELFF	TGCAGTGCTAGACCGGGGGAGCTGTTTTTT
TRBV28	TRBJ2-3	.	.	CASSFLRDSHSQYF	TGTGCCAGCAGTTTCCTCCGAGACAGTCACTCGCAGTATTTT
TRBV27	TRBJ2-6	.	.	CASTTRWGTKISGANVLTF	TGTGCCAGCACCACCCGCTGGGGCACTAAAATCTCTGGGGCCAACGTCCTGACTTTC
TRBV4-3	TRBJ1-5	.	.	CASSREQGMPQHF	TGCGCCAGCAGCCGGGAACAGGGAATGCCCCAGCATTTT
TRBV6-1	TRBJ1-1	.	TRBD1	CASRFGQGVNTEAFF	TGTGCCAGCAGATTCGGACAGGGCGTGAACACTGAAGCTTTCTTT
TRBV25-1	TRBJ2-7	.	.	CASGPTGTYEQYF	TGTGCCAGCGGCCCGACAGGAACCTACGAGCAGTACTTC
TRBV7-2	TRBJ2-7	.	.	CASSLVVRSYEQYF	TGTGCCAGCAGCTTAGTCGTCCGCAGCTACGAGCAGTACTTC
TRBV19	TRBJ2-1	.	TRBD2	CASSIGLAGVVEQFF	TGTGCCAGTAGTATCGGTCTAGCGGGAGTGGTTGAGCAGTTCTTC
TRBV30	TRBJ2-1	.	TRBD2	CAWRTSGGNNEQFF	TGTGCCTGGAGGACTAGCGGGGGAAACAATGAGCAGTTCTTC
TRBV6-7	TRBJ1-2	once	TRBD1	CASRSGTGPYYGYTF	TGTGCCAGCAGATCCGGGACAGGGCCCTACTATGGCTACACCTTC
TRBV30	TRBJ2-2	once	TRBD1	CAWAPGTVVGELFF	TGTGCCTGGGCCCCCGGGACAGTCGTCGGGGAGCTGTTTTTT
TRBV7-2	TRBJ1-3	.	TRBD1	CASSLSTGGRSGNTIYF	TGTGCCAGCAGCTTATCGACAGGGGGGAGGTCTGGAAACACCATATATTTT
TRBV5-1	TRBJ2-3	.	TRBD2	CASTGLAGGRIGTDTQYF	TGCGCCAGCACCGGACTAGCGGGAGGACGTATCGGCACAGATACGCAGTATTTT
TRBV7-2	TRBJ2-3	.	TRBD2	CASSFPGLATDTQYF	TGTGCCAGCAGCTTTCCGGGACTAGCAACAGATACGCAGTATTTT
TRBV6-1	TRBJ1-2	.	.	CASSESEGHYGYTF	TGTGCCAGCAGTGAATCGGAGGGGCACTATGGCTACACCTTC
TRBV7-2	TRBJ2-3	.	TRBD2	CASSLSREGADTQYF	TGTGCCAGCAGCTTATCGCGGGAGGGCGCAGATACGCAGTATTTT
TRBV28	TRBJ2-3	.	TRBD2	CASRDSGSGADTQYF	TGTGCCAGCAGAGATAGCGGGAGCGGAGCAGATACGCAGTATTTT
TRBV5-6	TRBJ2-1	once	TRBD2	CASSPKGGLVINEQFF	TGTGCCAGCAGTCCAAAAGGGGGACTAGTAATTAATGAGCAGTTCTTC
TRBV4-3	TRBJ2-7	.	.	CASSPQSGFFYEQYF	TGCGCCAGCAGCCCCCAATCAGGGTTTTTCTACGAGCAGTACTTC
TRBV15	TRBJ2-5	.	.	CATSRATGQETQYF	TGTGCCACCAGCAGAGCCACAGGTCAAGAGACCCAGTACTTC
TRBV7-9	TRBJ2-2	.	.	CASSLLPRGSSTGELFF	TGTGCCAGCAGCTTGCTGCCCCGGGGTTCCAGCACCGGGGAGCTGTTTTTT
TRBV5-1	TRBJ2-7	once	TRBD2	CASSGSFSYEQYF	TGCGCCAGTAGCGGGAGCTTTTCCTACGAGCAGTACTTC
TRBV5-3	TRBJ1-5	.	TRBD1	CARSLGQGPQPQHF	TGTGCCAGAAGCTTGGGACAGGGCCCCCAGCCCCAGCATTTT
TRBV28	TRBJ2-2	.	TRBD2	CASSLWAGAGELFF	TGTGCCAGCAGTTTGTGGGCGGGAGCCGGGGAGCTGTTTTTT
TRBV28	TRBJ1-4	once	.	CASRARGGRNEKLFF	TGTGCCAGCCGGGCTAGAGGAGGGAGAAATGAAAAACTGTTTTTT
TRBV9	TRBJ2-7	.	.	CASSVDPGSVQYF	TGTGCCAGCAGCGTAGACCCAGGGTCAGTGCAGTACTTC
TRBV4-1	TRBJ1-4	.	TRBD1	CASSHRQGDEKLFF	TGCGCCAGCAGCCATAGACAGGGCGATGAAAAACTGTTTTTT
TRBV7-2	TRBJ2-2	.	TRBD2	CASSLAAGGWNTGELFF	TGTGCCAGCAGCTTAGCGGCGGGAGGGTGGAACACCGGGGAGCTGTTTTTT
TRBV25-1	TRBJ2-1	.	.	CASRDTGLTIREQFF	TGTGCCAGCAGAGACACGGGACTCACGATTCGCGAGCAGTTCTTC
TRBV30	TRBJ2-7	.	TRBD1	CAWSNGQAYEQYF	TGTGCCTGGAGTAACGGACAGGCGTACGAGCAGTACTTC
TRBV15	TRBJ1-1	once	.	CATSRAWTLGRTEAFF	TGTGCCACCAGCAGAGCATGGACGTTGGGGAGGACTGAAGCTTTCTTT
TRBV10-3	TRBJ1-2	.	.	CAISELTGNYGYTF	TGTGCCATCAGTGAACTCACAGGGAACTATGGCTACACCTTC
TRBV4-3	TRBJ2-1	.	TRBD2	CASSQAASGKSNEQFF	TGCGCCAGCAGCCAAGCCGCTAGCGGGAAATCCAATGAGCAGTTCTTC
TRBV4-3	TRBJ2-7	once	.	CASSQAYWRIGDSYEQYF	TGCGCCAGCAGCCAAGCCTACTGGCGTATAGGGGATTCCTACGAGCAGTACTTC
TRBV9	TRBJ2-1	.	TRBD2	CASSVGGREQFF	TGTGCCAGCAGCGTAGGCGGGAGGGAGCAGTTCTTC
TRBV6-1	TRBJ2-2	.	.	CASSESAANTGELFF	TGTGCCAGCAGTGAGTCAGCGGCGAACACCGGGGAGCTGTTTTTT
TRBV2	TRBJ2-7	.	TRBD2	CASSEAPSGSSYEQYF	TGTGCCAGCAGTGAAGCGCCTAGCGGGAGCTCCTACGAGCAGTACTTC
TRBV6-5	TRBJ2-7	.	TRBD1	CASGLRDRAYEQYF	TGTGCCAGCGGTCTAAGGGACAGGGCCTACGAGCAGTACTTC